This T cell receptor (beta chain) was documented in a study of Ad26.COV2.S vaccination and SARS-CoV-2 variants. Overall study context: Among those in the COV1001 Ad26.COV2.S trial arm was the donor. Study-wide results and limits: Assessments of TCR breadth and depth may have underestimated the total T cell responses. Vaccinees and placebo recipients showed similar non-spike TCR breadth. It was reported that spike-specific CD8+ and CD4+ T cell responses were substantially broad after vaccination.

The sample's treatment: around 19 received Ad26.COV2.S at low or high dose, single or two shots; 5 received placebo; per-sample allocation not given. Day 63 following the first vaccine or placebo injection was when the samples were taken. In the case of this clone: The antigen remains unidentified.

Germline-derived CDR1 and CDR2 are SGHTA and FQGTGA. V lost 6 bases and J lost 8, with 16 bases in between. CDR3 length: 13 amino acids. TCRdb keeps only in-frame clones here, not all; method: immunoSEQ multiplex PCR. The table shows a few hundred thousand clones, with 83% occurring only once. The V gene is TRBV7-3, the J gene TRBJ1-1; TRBD1 is a possible D gene (5 bases). The sequencing here drew on peripheral blood, taken in a trial of Ad26.COV2.S vaccine versus placebo. The sequence was collected from a person between 18 and 59 years old who received the Ad26.COV2.S COVID-19 vaccine or a placebo. The CDR3 is CASSSQSGVEAFF. The CDR3 nucleotides are TGTGCCAGCAGTTCCCAGTCGGGGGTCGAAGCTTTCTTT.